The T cell receptor beta chain under discussion was sequenced for a study of identical twins. Study-level findings and limits: The study found weaker excess twin sharing in beta out-of-frame sequences. Abundant beta clonotypes from cord blood bore fewer insertions; memory repertoires lacked this pattern.

This clonotype turned up a few times. Its specificity is not known. The CDR3 sequence is 13 residues long. Germline CDR1 DFQATT, CDR2 SNEGSKA (reference sequence). Trimming shortened V by 6 bases and J by 9 bases, and 18 bases separated the two germline ends. Each CDR3 protein gets one entry after TCRdb re-called the 5' RACE reads with MiXCR. The repertoire consists of around 960,000 distinct CDR3 sequences, with 10% to 15% occurring once and the leading ten covering around 1.5%. These data were also filed under a second study, of yellow fever vaccine responses in identical twins.

The sequence was collected from a woman aged 18-35 years in good health. The gene calls are TRBV20-1 and TRBJ2-1; D tentatively fits TRBD1 or TRBD2 (6 bases each). Sample: PBMCs. In DNA, the CDR3 is TGCAGTGCCCCAAGGAGGGGGTCTGGTGAGCAGTTCTTC. Translation: CSAPRRGSGEQFF.